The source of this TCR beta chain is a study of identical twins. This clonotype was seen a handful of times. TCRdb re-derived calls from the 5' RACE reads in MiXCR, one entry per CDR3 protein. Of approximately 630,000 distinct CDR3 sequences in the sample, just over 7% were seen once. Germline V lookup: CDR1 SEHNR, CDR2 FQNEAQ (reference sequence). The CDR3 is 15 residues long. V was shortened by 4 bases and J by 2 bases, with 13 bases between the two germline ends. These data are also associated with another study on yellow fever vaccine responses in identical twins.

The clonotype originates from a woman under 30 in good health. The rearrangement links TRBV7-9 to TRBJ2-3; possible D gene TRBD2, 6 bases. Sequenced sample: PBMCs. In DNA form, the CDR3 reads TGTGCCAGCAGCTGGGACTGGGGTGTCACAGATACGCAGTATTTT. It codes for CASSWDWGVTDTQYF.